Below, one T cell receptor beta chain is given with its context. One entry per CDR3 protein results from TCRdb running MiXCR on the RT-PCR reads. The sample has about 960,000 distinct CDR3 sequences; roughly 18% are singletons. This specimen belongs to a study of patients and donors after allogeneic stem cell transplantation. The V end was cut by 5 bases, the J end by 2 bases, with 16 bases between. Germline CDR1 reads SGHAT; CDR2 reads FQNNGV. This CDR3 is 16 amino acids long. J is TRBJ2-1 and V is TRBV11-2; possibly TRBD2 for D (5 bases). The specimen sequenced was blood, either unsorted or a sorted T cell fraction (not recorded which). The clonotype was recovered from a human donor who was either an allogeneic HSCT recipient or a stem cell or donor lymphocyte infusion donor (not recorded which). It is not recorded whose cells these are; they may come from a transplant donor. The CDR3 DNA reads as TGTGCCAGCAGCCCCCTTCGCGGGCGTACCTACAATGAGCAGTTCTTC. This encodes CASSPLRGRTYNEQFF.